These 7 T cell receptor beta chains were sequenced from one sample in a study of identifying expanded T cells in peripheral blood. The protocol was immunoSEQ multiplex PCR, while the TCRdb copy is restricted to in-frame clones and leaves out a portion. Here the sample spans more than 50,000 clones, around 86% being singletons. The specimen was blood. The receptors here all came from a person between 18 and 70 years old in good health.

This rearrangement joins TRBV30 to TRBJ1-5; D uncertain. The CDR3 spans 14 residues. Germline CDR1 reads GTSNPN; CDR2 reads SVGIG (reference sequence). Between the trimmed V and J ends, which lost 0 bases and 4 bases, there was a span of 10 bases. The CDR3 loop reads CAWSVQLGNQPQHF. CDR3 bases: TGTGCCTGGAGTGTACAACTAGGGAATCAGCCCCAGCATTTT.

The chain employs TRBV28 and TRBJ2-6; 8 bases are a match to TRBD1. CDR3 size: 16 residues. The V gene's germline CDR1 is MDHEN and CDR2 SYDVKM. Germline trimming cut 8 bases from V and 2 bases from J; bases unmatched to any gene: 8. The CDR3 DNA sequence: TGTGCCAGCTCCGACAGGGGAGTTACTGGGGCCAACGTCCTGACTTTC. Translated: CASSDRGVTGANVLTF. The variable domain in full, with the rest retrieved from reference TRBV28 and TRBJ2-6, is DVKVTQSSRYLVKRTGEKVFLECVQDMDHENMFWYRQDPGLGLRLIYFSYDVKMKEKGDIPEGYSVSREKKERFSLILESASTNQTSMYLCASSDRGVTGANVLTFGAGSRLTVL.

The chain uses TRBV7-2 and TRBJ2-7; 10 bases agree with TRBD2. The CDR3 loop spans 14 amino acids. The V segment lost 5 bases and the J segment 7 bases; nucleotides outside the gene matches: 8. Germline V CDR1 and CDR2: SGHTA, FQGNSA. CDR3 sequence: CASSPLSGRGEQYF. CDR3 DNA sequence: TGTGCCAGCAGCCCCCTCAGCGGGAGGGGGGAGCAGTACTTC.

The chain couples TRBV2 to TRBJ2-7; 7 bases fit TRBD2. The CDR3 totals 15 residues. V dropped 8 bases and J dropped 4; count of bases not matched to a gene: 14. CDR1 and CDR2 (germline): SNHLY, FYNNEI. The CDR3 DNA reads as TGTGCCAGCTCCCGCAGGTCGGGGCGGGAGTACGAGCAGTACTTC. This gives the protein CASSRRSGREYEQYF.

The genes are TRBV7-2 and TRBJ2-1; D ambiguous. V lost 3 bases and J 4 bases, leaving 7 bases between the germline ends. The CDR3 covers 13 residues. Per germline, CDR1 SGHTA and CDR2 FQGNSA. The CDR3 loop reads CASSFVVYNEQFF. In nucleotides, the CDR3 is TGTGCCAGCAGCTTCGTCGTGTACAATGAGCAGTTCTTC.

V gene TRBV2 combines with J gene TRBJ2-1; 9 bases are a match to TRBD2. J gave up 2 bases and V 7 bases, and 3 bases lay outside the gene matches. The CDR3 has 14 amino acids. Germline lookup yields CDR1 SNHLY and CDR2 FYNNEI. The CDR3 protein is CASTSGRTYNEQFF. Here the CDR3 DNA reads TGTGCCAGCACCAGCGGGAGGACCTACAATGAGCAGTTCTTC.

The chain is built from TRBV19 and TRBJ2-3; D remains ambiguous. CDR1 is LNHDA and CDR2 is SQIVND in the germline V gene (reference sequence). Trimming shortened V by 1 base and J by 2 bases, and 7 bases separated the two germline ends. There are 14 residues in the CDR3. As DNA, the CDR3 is TGTGCCAGTAGTATAGGTCAGCTCACAGATACGCAGTATTTT. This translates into CASSIGQLTDTQYF.